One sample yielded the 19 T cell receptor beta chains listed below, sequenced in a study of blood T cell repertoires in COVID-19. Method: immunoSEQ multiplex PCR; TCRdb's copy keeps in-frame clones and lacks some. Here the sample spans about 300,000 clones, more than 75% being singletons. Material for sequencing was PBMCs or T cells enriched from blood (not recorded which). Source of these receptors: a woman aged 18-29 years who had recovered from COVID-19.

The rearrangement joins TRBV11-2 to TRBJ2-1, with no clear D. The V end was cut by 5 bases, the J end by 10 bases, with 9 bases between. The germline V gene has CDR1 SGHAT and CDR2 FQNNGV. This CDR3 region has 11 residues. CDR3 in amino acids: CASSPEREQFF. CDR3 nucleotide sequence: TGTGCCAGCAGCCCCGAGAGGGAGCAGTTCTTC.

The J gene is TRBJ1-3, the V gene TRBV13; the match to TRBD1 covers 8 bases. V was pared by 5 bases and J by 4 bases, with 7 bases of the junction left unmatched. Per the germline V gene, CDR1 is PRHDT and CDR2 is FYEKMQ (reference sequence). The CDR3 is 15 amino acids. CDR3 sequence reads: CASSRDRLSGNTIYF. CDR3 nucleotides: TGTGCCAGCAGCCGGGACAGGCTCAGCGGAAACACCATATATTTT.

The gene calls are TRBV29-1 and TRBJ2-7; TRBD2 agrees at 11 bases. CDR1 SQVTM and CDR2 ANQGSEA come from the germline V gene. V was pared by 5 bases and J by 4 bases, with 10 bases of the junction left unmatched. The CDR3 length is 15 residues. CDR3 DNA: TGCAGCGTTCTTAGACTAGCGGGGACAAGATACGAGCAGTACTTC. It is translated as CSVLRLAGTRYEQYF.

The CDR3: CASSLAGGGTEAFF. Here the CDR3 DNA reads TGTGCCAGCAGCTTAGCAGGGGGTGGCACTGAAGCTTTCTTT. This rearrangement joins TRBV7-2 to TRBJ1-1, with D perhaps TRBD1 (6 bases). The CDR3 totals 14 residues. Germline assignment: CDR1 SGHTA and CDR2 FQGNSA. Trimming cost V 0 bases and J 4 bases, with 9 bases left between them.

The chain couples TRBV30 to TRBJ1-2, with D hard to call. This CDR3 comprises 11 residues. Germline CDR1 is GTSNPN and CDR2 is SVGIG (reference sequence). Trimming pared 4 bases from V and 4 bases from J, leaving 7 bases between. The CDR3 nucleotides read TGTGCCTGGAACACTATCTATGGCTACACCTTC. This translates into CAWNTIYGYTF.

The CDR3 sequence is CASSFSTPRGTEAFF. Written as DNA, the CDR3 is TGTGCCAGCAGTTTCTCTACCCCCCGTGGCACTGAAGCTTTCTTT. The chain is built from TRBV28 and TRBJ1-1; no firm D call. V was cut by 3 bases and J by 4 bases, with 15 bases left in between. Germline CDR1 is MDHEN and CDR2 is SYDVKM. CDR3 length: 15 residues.

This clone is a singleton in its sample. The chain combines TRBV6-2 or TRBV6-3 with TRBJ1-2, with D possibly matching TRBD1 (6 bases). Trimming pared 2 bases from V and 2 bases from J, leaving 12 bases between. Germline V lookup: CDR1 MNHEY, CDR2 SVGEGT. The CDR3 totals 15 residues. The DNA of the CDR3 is TGTGCCAGCAGTTACGCAGGGGCGGACAACTATGGCTACACCTTC. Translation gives CASSYAGADNYGYTF.

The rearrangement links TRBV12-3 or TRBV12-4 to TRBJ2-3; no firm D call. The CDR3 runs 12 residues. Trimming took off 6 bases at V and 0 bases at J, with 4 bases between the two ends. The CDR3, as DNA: TGTGCCAGCAGCACTAGCACAGATACGCAGTATTTT. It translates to CASSTSTDTQYF.

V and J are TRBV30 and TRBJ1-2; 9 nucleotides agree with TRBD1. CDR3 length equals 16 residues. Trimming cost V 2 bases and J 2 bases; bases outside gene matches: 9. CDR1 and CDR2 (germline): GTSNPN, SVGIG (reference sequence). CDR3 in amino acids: CAWSRTIDRGNYGYTF. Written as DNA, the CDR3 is TGTGCCTGGAGTCGAACTATCGACAGGGGGAACTATGGCTACACCTTC.

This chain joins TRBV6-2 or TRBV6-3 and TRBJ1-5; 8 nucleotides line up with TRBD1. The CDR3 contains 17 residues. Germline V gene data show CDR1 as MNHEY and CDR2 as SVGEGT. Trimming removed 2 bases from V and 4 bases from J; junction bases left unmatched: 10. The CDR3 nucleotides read TGTGCCAGCAGTTACCACCCCGAGGGACAGGAGAATCAGCCCCAGCATTTT. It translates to CASSYHPEGQENQPQHF.

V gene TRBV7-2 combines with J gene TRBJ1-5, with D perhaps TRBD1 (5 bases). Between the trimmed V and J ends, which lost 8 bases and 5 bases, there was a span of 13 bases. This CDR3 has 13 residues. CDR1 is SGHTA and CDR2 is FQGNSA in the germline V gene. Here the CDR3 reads CASGVAGHQPQHF. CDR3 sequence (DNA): TGTGCCAGCGGAGTTGCGGGACATCAGCCCCAGCATTTT.

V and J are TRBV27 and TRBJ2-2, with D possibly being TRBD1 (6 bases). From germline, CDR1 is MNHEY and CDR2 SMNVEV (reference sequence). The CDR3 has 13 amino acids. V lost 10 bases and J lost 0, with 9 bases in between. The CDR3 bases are TGTGCCATCGGGACACCGAACACCGGGGAGCTGTTTTTT. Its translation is CAIGTPNTGELFF.

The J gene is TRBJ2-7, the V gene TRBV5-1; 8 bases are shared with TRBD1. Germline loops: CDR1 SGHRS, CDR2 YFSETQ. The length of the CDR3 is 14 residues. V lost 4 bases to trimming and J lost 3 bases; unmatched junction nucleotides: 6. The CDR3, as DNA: TGCGCCAGCAGCACAGGACAGGGACTCTACGAGCAGTACTTC. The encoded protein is CASSTGQGLYEQYF.

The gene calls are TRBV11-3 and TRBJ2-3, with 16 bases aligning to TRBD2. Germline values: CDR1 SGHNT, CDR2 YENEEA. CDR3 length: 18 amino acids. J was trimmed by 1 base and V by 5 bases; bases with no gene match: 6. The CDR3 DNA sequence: TGTGCCAGCAGCCCGGGACTAGCGGGGGGGAGCCGCACAGATACGCAGTATTTT. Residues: CASSPGLAGGSRTDTQYF.

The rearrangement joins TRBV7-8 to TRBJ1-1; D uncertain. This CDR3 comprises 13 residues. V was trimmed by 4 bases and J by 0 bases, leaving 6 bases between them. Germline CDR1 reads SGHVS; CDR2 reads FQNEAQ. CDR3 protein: CASSSTVNTEAFF. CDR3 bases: TGTGCCAGCAGCTCTACAGTGAACACTGAAGCTTTCTTT.

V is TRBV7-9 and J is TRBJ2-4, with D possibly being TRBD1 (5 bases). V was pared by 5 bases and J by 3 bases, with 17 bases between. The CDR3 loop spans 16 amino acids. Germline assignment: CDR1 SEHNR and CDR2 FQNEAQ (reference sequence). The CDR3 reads CASSPSTGHGKNIQYF. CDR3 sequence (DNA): TGTGCCAGCAGCCCCTCCACTGGACATGGCAAAAACATTCAGTACTTC.

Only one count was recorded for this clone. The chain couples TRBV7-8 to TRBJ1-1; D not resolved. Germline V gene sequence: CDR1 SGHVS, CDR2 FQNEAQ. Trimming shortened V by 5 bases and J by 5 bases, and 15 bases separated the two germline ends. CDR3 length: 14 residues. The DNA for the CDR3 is TGTGCCAGCAGCCCTGAAGGTCTGGAGACTGAAGCTTTCTTT. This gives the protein CASSPEGLETEAFF.

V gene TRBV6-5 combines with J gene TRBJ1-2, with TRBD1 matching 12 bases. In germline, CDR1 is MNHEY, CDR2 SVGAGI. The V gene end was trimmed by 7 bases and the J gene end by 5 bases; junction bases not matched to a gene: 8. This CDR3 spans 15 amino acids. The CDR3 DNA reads TGTGCCAGCAAACAGCTGGGACAGGGGGCATATGGCTACACCTTC. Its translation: CASKQLGQGAYGYTF.

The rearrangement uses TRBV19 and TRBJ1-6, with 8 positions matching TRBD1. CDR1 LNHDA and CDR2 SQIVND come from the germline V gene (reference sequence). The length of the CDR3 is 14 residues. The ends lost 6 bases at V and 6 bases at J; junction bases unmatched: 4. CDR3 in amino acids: CASSWTGTNSPLHF. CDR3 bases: TGTGCCAGTAGCTGGACAGGGACTAATTCACCCCTCCACTTT.